One and the same sample provided the 17 T cell receptor beta chains below, sequenced in a study of PD-L1 blockade in urothelial cancer (dated by TCRdb to the late 2010s). Libraries were prepared through the immunoSEQ multiplex PCR assay. TCRdb limited this immuneACCESS table to in-frame rearrangements with V and J called. A share of clones is missing; checked studies link under half to unresolved V genes, and the rest is unexplained. The sample table shows approximately 20,000 clones, and almost 90% are seen once. In total, the top ten clones hold approximately 16% of the sample. The sample was PBMCs, taken around atezolizumab (anti-PD-L1) treatment. These receptor sequences come from a woman in her sixties or seventies with urothelial cancer.

The CDR3 loop reads CASSHDYSISGDTDTQYF. For the CDR3, the DNA is TGTGCCAGCAGCCACGATTACTCCATTAGCGGAGACACAGATACGCAGTATTTT. This chain connects TRBV28 to TRBJ2-3; D possibly corresponds to TRBD2 (6 bases). Germline-derived CDR1 and CDR2 are MDHEN and SYDVKM. Trimming removed 6 bases at V and 2 bases at J, with 24 bases between. CDR3 length equals 18 residues.

The gene calls are TRBV2 and TRBJ2-6; a possible D gene is TRBD1 (5 bases). The CDR3 covers 16 residues. Trimming left V 9 bases short and J 0 bases short, with 15 bases between. Germline lookup yields CDR1 SNHLY and CDR2 FYNNEI. The CDR3 DNA is TGTGCCAGTAGGGGCTATACCTACTCTGGGGCCAACGTCCTGACTTTC. Its protein product is CASRGYTYSGANVLTF.

The chain employs TRBV6-6 and TRBJ1-4, with D uncertain. The CDR3 sequence is 16 residues long. V lost 1 base, J lost 0 bases, and 9 bases lay in between. Germline loops: CDR1 MNHNY, CDR2 SVGAGI (reference sequence). CDR3 in amino acids: CASSYLDSATNEKLFF. CDR3 nucleotide sequence: TGTGCCAGCAGTTACTTAGACTCTGCAACTAATGAAAAACTGTTTTTT.

A single count supports this clone. This sequence joins TRBV29-1 and TRBJ2-7; D remains ambiguous. Germline CDR1 reads SQVTM; CDR2 reads ANQGSEA. CDR3 length equals 12 residues. V shed 4 bases and J shed 3 bases, with 10 bases lying between them. DNA of the CDR3: TGCAGCGTTGTGGAGAGGAGCTACGAGCAGTACTTC. This sequence encodes CSVVERSYEQYF.

The J gene is TRBJ2-5, the V gene TRBV6-6, with 8 positions matching TRBD2. Germline V gene data show CDR1 as MNHNY and CDR2 as SVGAGI (reference sequence). J gave up 5 bases and V 2 bases, and 4 bases lay outside the gene matches. The CDR3 loop spans 14 amino acids. The CDR3 region is CASSYTGGPETQYF. CDR3 nucleotides: TGTGCCAGCAGTTACACGGGAGGGCCTGAGACCCAGTACTTC.

This chain links TRBV5-1 with TRBJ1-6, with 8 bases lining up with TRBD1. Germline assignment: CDR1 SGHRS and CDR2 YFSETQ. V lost 0 bases, J lost 7 bases, and 3 bases stayed unmatched. The CDR3 loop spans 15 amino acids. This CDR3 reads CASSLEQGENSPLHF. The CDR3 region has the DNA TGCGCCAGCAGCTTGGAACAGGGGGAGAATTCACCCCTCCACTTT.

The chain carries TRBV6-1 and TRBJ2-7; maybe TRBD2 (6 bases). The CDR3 sequence is 15 residues long. Germline V gives CDR1 MNHNS, CDR2 SASEGT. V was shortened by 0 bases and J by 2 bases, with 11 bases between the two germline ends. The CDR3: CASSEAASVPYEQYF. CDR3 nucleotide sequence: TGTGCCAGCAGTGAAGCGGCTAGCGTTCCCTACGAGCAGTACTTC.

The chain recombines TRBV10-1 with TRBJ1-1, with a tentative D call TRBD1 (5 bases). This CDR3 comprises 13 residues. V lost 4 bases and J 1 base, leaving 7 bases between the germline ends. Germline values: CDR1 WNHNN, CDR2 SYGVQD (reference sequence). The CDR3 reads CASSAQGNTEAFF. The CDR3 nucleotides read TGCGCCAGCAGTGCGCAGGGGAACACTGAAGCTTTCTTT.

This clone was observed a handful of times. The chain is built from TRBV4-2 and TRBJ2-7; 10 nucleotides agree with TRBD2. This CDR3 contains 17 residues. Germline CDR1 LGHNA, CDR2 YNFKEQ. J gave up 1 base and V 3 bases, and 9 bases lay outside the gene matches. The CDR3 is CASSQGPILAGSYEQYF. The CDR3 nucleotides are TGTGCCAGCAGCCAGGGTCCGATACTAGCGGGGTCCTACGAGCAGTACTTC.

V is TRBV11-2 and J is TRBJ2-7; 9 nucleotides agree with TRBD1. Germline CDR1 SGHAT, CDR2 FQNNGV. The CDR3 sequence is 15 residues long. V lost 2 bases to trimming and J lost 4 bases; unmatched junction nucleotides: 6. CDR3 DNA: TGTGCCAGCAGCTTAATCGGGACAGGGTTGTACGAGCAGTACTTC. Amino acids: CASSLIGTGLYEQYF. Using reference TRBV11-2 and TRBJ2-7 for the parts outside the CDR3, the full variable domain is EAGVAQSPRYKIIEKRQSVAFWCNPISGHATLYWYQQILGQGPKLLIQFQNNGVVDDSQLPKDRFSAERLKGVDSTLKIQPAKLEDSAVYLCASSLIGTGLYEQYFGPGTRLTVT.

V usage is TRBV6-5 and J usage is TRBJ2-2; TRBD1 aligns across 7 bases. This CDR3 is 14 amino acids long. CDR1 is MNHEY, CDR2 SVGAGI, per germline. V lost 5 bases to trimming and J lost 7 bases; unmatched junction nucleotides: 7. In DNA, the CDR3 is TGTGCCAGCAGTGACAGGGCCCCGAACGGGGAGCTGTTTTTT. This gives the protein CASSDRAPNGELFF.

This clone was observed a single time. The chain is built from TRBV4-1 and TRBJ2-1, with 9 positions matching TRBD2. With 2 bases clipped from V and 2 bases from J, the junction kept 4 bases outside the gene matches. CDR1 and CDR2 (germline): MGHRA, YSYEKL. The CDR3 is 16 residues long. The CDR3 nucleotides read TGCGCCAGCAGCCAAAGGGCTAGCGGGACCTACAATGAGCAGTTCTTC. Protein product: CASSQRASGTYNEQFF.

V usage is TRBV2 and J usage is TRBJ2-5; TRBD1 aligns across 10 bases. CDR3 length: 15 amino acids. With 6 bases clipped from V and 2 bases from J, the junction kept 6 bases outside the gene matches. CDR1 is SNHLY and CDR2 is FYNNEI in the germline V gene. CDR3 in amino acids: CASSGDRGLQETQYF. The CDR3 bases are TGTGCCAGCAGCGGGGACAGGGGCCTGCAAGAGACCCAGTACTTC. The full variable domain, rest sourced from reference TRBV2 and TRBJ2-5, is EPEVTQTPSHQVTQMGQEVILRCVPISNHLYFYWYRQILGQKVEFLVSFYNNEISEKSEIFDDQFSVERPDGSNFTLKIRSTKLEDSAMYFCASSGDRGLQETQYFGPGTRLLVL.

V is TRBV5-4 and J is TRBJ2-5; the D gene is possibly TRBD1 (5 bases). Germline CDR1 reads SGHNT; CDR2 reads YYREEE (reference sequence). The CDR3 contains 13 residues. Trimming took 2 bases from V and 4 from J, leaving 9 bases between them. The CDR3 DNA follows: TGTGCCAGCAGCTTCCAAGGGGTAGAGACCCAGTACTTC. Its protein is CASSFQGVETQYF.

This sequence joins TRBV6-5 and TRBJ1-1; D not certain. Trimming left V 0 bases short and J 7 bases short, with 18 bases between. CDR1 and CDR2 (germline): MNHEY, SVGAGI. This CDR3 region has 16 residues. CDR3 sequence reads: CASSYSLGIQRGEAFF. CDR3 in DNA: TGTGCCAGCAGTTACTCGTTAGGGATCCAACGGGGTGAAGCTTTCTTT.

V usage is TRBV7-3 and J usage is TRBJ2-1, with a weak D call TRBD2 (6 bases). The CDR3 spans 13 residues. Trimming shortened V by 2 bases and J by 5 bases, and 7 bases separated the two germline ends. Germline V gene lookup returns CDR1 SGHTA and CDR2 FQGTGA. CDR3 sequence reads: CASSLLAHNEQFF. The CDR3 coding sequence is TGTGCCAGCAGCTTACTAGCGCACAATGAGCAGTTCTTC. Supplemented by reference TRBV7-3 and TRBJ2-1, the full variable domain reads GAGVSQTPSNKVTEKGKYVELRCDPISGHTALYWYRQSLGQGPEFLIYFQGTGAADDSGLPNDRFFAVRPEGSVSTLKIQRTERGDSAVYLCASSLLAHNEQFFGPGTRLTVL.

The rearrangement uses TRBV6-5 and TRBJ2-7, with 10 bases identical to TRBD1. V was pared by 1 base and J by 0 bases, with 3 bases of the junction left unmatched. The CDR3 contains 16 residues. Germline assignment: CDR1 MNHEY and CDR2 SVGAGI. The DNA of the CDR3 is TGTGCCAGCAGTTACTTTCGGACAGGGGGCTCCTACGAGCAGTACTTC. Translating it yields CASSYFRTGGSYEQYF.